This T cell receptor beta chain was sequenced for a study of T cell responses to AZD1222 COVID-19 vaccine. About this clone: No antigen is known for it.

Sequencing was performed with immunoSEQ multiplex PCR; in TCRdb, only in-frame clones are kept and a portion is missing. The table lists some 280,000 clones, about 94% of them singletons. Trimming took off 3 bases at V and 4 bases at J, with 9 bases between the two ends. Germline CDR1 reads SNHLY; CDR2 reads FYNNEI. The length of the CDR3 is 14 residues. Whole-study findings and limits: Sampled repertoires all dated from after the peak T cell response. AZD1222 recipients seropositive at baseline numbered only 6 or 7.

Sequences were derived from peripheral blood, sampled 28 days after the second AZD1222 dose. The receptor was derived from an adult who received the AZD1222 COVID-19 vaccine. The V and J genes are TRBV2 and TRBJ2-2; a weak D match, TRBD2 (5 bases). CDR3 protein: CASSERVITGELFF. Here the CDR3 DNA reads TGTGCCAGCAGTGAGAGGGTAATCACCGGGGAGCTGTTTTTT.